This T cell receptor beta chain was sequenced for a study of early T cells in non-severe SARS-CoV-2 infection (dated by TCRdb to the early 2020s). Regarding the research as a whole: Bulk RNA from unsorted whole blood was used for TCR sequencing, so alpha and beta chains could not be paired.

This clonotype has more than one count but fewer than ten. Its antigen remains undetermined. The record has no base qualities; no much larger clone is one base away. The study was a case-control design nested within a healthcare worker cohort in London, UK, with weekly nasopharyngeal swab PCR tests and blood sampling. Healthcare workers were recruited during the week of the UK lockdown, between 23 and 31 March 2020, and followed weekly for up to 16 weeks. The method was 5' RACE. TCRdb names NextSeq 500 as the instrument used. In the TCR library protocol, unique molecular identifiers were attached to individual cDNA molecules to correct for PCR bias and sequencing error. Both TCR alpha and beta chains were sequenced, and tight co-correlation was observed between alpha and beta sequence abundances in each sample. The authors' pipeline ran thus. Decombinator V4 was used to annotate TCR sequences for V gene, J gene and CDR3. TCRs were defined as expanded if a significant change between any two time points was detected under a Poisson model with p below 0.0001. TCR abundances were normalised to the total number of TCRs sequenced per sample and expressed as counts per million. MAIT TCRs were defined by TRAV1-2 paired with TRAJ12, TRAJ20 or TRAJ33, and iNKT TCRs by TRAV10 paired with TRAJ18. VDJdb, accessed 1 November 2021, was searched for CMV, EBV and SARS-CoV-2 annotated TCRs, with TCRs annotated for multiple antigens excluded. The public reads were run again by TCRdb, first through fastp at Q25 and then through MiXCR, and only productive beta chains were kept. Here each entry gathers all rows of one CDR3 protein and keeps the most common genes and DNA. TCRdb, not the authors, supplied the V and J calls. This sample lists 80,000 or so distinct CDR3 sequences; 15% to 17% were detected once. The ten top clones hold 12% of the sample.

The germline V gene sets CDR1 to SGHTA and CDR2 to FQGNSA. Trimming accounts for 2 bases at V and 5 bases at J, while the number of junction bases matched to no gene is 2. The CDR3 goes from the cysteine to the phenylalanine over 13 residues. Only the CDR3 part of the read is kept: 39 bases, read in frame from the first base. Overall study outcomes, separate from this receptor: Matching against VDJdb was skewed toward anti-spike CD8 responses, likely underestimated virus-specific expansions, and missed private and CD4 specificities.

This sequence originates from an adult who was a healthcare worker with PCR-confirmed SARS-CoV-2 infection or an uninfected control (not recorded which). The sequence links TRBV7-2 to TRBJ1-2; TRBD1 lines up with 7 middle nucleotides. Sequencing input: whole blood. DNA sequence: TGTGCCAGCAGCTTAACAGGGGCGTATGGCTACACCTTC. Its product reads: CASSLTGAYGYTF.